This TCR beta chain was identified in a study of blood T cell repertoires in COVID-19. About the study: Samples representing acute and convalescent COVID-19 were sourced from the United States, Italy and Spain. The analysed material was cDNA or gDNA that came from T cells, B-cell-depleted T cells, or PBMCs.

In the source study's methods: Amplification with reference gene primers provided the estimates of nucleated cell counts. The method was immunoSEQ multiplex PCR; TCRdb's version includes in-frame clones alone and lacks a portion of them. That table is the source of V, J and clone size, and D and trimming were worked out from the DNA. Of around 25,000 clones detected, roughly 85% appear once; the ten largest clones hold more than 7%. What was sequenced was peripheral blood. This receptor was identified in a woman aged 45-65 years with active COVID-19.

CDR3 sequence (DNA): TGTGCCAGCCTAGCGGGAGGCTACAATGAGCAGTTCTTC. This encodes CASLAGGYNEQFF. The gene calls are TRBV2 and TRBJ2-1; 11 bases fit TRBD2. V lost 8 bases and J lost 3; bases outside the gene matches: 0. CDR3 length equals 13 residues. Germline values: CDR1 SNHLY, CDR2 FYNNEI.